This T cell receptor (beta chain) was captured in a study of cytomegalovirus exposure and HLA in healthy donors. 60 Vbeta and 13 Jbeta primers were used in PCR. This table comes from immunoSEQ multiplex PCR, and its TCRdb copy is limited to in-frame clones, with some not included. The profile shows about 130,000 clones, more than 9.5% of them singletons. CDR3 length equals 14 residues. Germline CDR1 is MDHEN and CDR2 is SYDVKM. V lost 7 bases to trimming and J lost 10 bases; unmatched junction nucleotides: 7. This sequence originates from a man aged 50 to 60 in good health and CMV-seronegative. The gene calls are TRBV28 and TRBJ1-6; 10 bases map to TRBD1. Material: PBMCs. The CDR3, as DNA: TGTGCCAGCACCAGGGACAGGGGTAGCTCACCCCTCCACTTT. Protein sequence: CASTRDRGSSPLHF.